One sample yielded the 8 T cell receptor beta chains listed below, sequenced in a study of tumor-infiltrating lymphocytes in primary liver carcinoma. Between roughly 17 and 31 mg of unsorted bulk tissue served as the source from which RNA and DNA were co-extracted. Starting material of 500 to 600 ng total RNA yielded TCR beta cDNA via a constant-region primer. The TCR beta library was amplified through three nested multiplex PCR rounds in a modified ARM-PCR procedure. TRBV1-TRBV30 forward primers and a C-beta reverse primer were used in the first two PCR rounds, which each ran for approximately 10 cycles. MiXCR, run by TCRdb on the multiplex PCR reads, gives a single entry per CDR3 protein. The sample records roughly 23,000 distinct CDR3 sequences, approximately 70% being singletons. Sequencing was done on a sample of liver tumor tissue from sampling region 1. Regarding subset: tumor region T1, superior pole. The receptors derive from a man between 35 and 55 years old with primary liver carcinoma and hepatitis B virus infection.

Of note for this clonotype: The junction does not match germline at one end; this may be a read error. V gene TRBV12-3 or TRBV12-4 combines with J gene TRBJ1-5; maybe TRBD1 (5 bases). This CDR3 has 14 amino acids. The CDR3 loop is CASNFGGNNQPQHF. CDR3 nucleotide sequence: TGTGCCAGCAATTTTGGGGGTAACAATCAACCCCAGCATTTT.

The table lists this clonotype with many counts. V usage is TRBV12-3 or TRBV12-4 and J usage is TRBJ1-5; D is unresolved. Trimming pared 6 bases from V and 5 bases from J, leaving 8 bases between. The CDR3 runs to 12 residues. CDR3 bases: TGTGCCAGCAGCCTGAGCCATCAGCCCCAGCATTTT. As protein: CASSLSHQPQHF.

This sequence joins TRBV11-3 and TRBJ2-7; maybe TRBD2 (5 bases). The length of the CDR3 is 13 residues. V was shortened by 5 bases and J by 6 bases, with 14 bases between the two germline ends. Germline V gives CDR1 SGHNT, CDR2 YENEEA. CDR3: CASSPTPSGEQYF. CDR3 DNA: TGTGCCAGCAGCCCAACGCCCAGCGGCGAGCAGTACTTC.

Note on this clonotype: Likely a read error: the CDR3 ends without its conserved phenylalanine or tryptophan. The CDR3 spells CASGLYRLVSEQFS. The CDR3 coding sequence is TGTGCCAGCGGCTTGTACCGGCTAGTTAGTGAGCAGTTCTCC. The gene calls are TRBV11-2 and TRBJ2-1, with unresolved D. Germline V gene lookup returns CDR1 SGHAT and CDR2 FQNNGV. The CDR3 consists of 14 residues.

In the case of this clonotype: One junction end does not reproduce the germline sequence, and a read error may be involved. The rearrangement joins TRBV11-2 to TRBJ2-2; D might be TRBD2 (5 bases). CDR1 is SGHAT, CDR2 FQNNGV, per germline. The CDR3 extends over 17 amino acids. The CDR3 region has the DNA TGTGCCATCAGCTTAGCATTAGGAGGTGCGGATACCGGGGAGCTGTTTTTT. Translating it yields CAISLALGGADTGELFF.

This clonotype came up a few times. At one end the junction does not follow the germline gene, possibly because of a read error. For the CDR3, the DNA is TGCGCCAGCAGTCCGCTCGGTAACAACAACAGTGAGCAGCTCTTC. This sequence encodes CASSPLGNNNSEQLF. V usage is TRBV4-1 and J usage is TRBJ2-1; D ambiguous. This CDR3 contains 15 residues. Germline V gives CDR1 MGHRA, CDR2 YSYEKL.

The rearrangement links TRBV5-1 to TRBJ1-1; no firm D call. The CDR3 is 14 residues long. Germline CDR1 SGHRS, CDR2 YFSETQ. Between the trimmed V and J ends, which lost 2 bases and 3 bases, there was a span of 11 bases. This chain's CDR3 is CASSFWIDDTEAFF. In nucleotides, the CDR3 is TGCGCCAGCAGCTTCTGGATTGATGACACTGAAGCTTTCTTT.

This clonotype has at least ten counts. Because the CDR3 is missing its conserved closing phenylalanine or tryptophan, this is likely a read error. No DNA is shown, since the ends of the CDR3 on it are uncertain; the CDR3 is the one TCRdb lists. The chain has TRBV4-2 and TRBJ2-3; the table's D call TRBD2 went unverified against the DNA. The CDR3 spans 18 residues, counting both ends. CDR1 and CDR2 (germline): LGHNA, YNFKEQ. The CDR3 spells CASSQVALLAGATDTQYL.